The 24 T cell receptor beta chains presented below share a single source sample, sequenced in a study of blood T cell repertoires in COVID-19. The repertoire was sequenced with immunoSEQ multiplex PCR; TCRdb's copy has only in-frame clones and lacks some. Of over 200,000 clones in the sample, 85% to 90% are singletons; the top ten hold roughly 3.3%. The sequencing input was PBMCs or T cells enriched from blood (not recorded which). These receptor sequences come from a woman between 45 and 65 years old in a cohort exposed to, infected with or recovered from COVID-19 (not recorded which).

V is TRBV10-2 and J is TRBJ1-3; the D is unclear. This CDR3 comprises 19 residues. V lost 6 bases and J lost 7, with 31 bases in between. Germline CDR1 WSHSY, CDR2 SAAADI. For the CDR3, the DNA is TGCGCCAGCAGCCATCACACCTCCCCCGGGGTCGGGTACTCGAACACCATATATTTT. It translates to CASSHHTSPGVGYSNTIYF.

The V and J genes are TRBV7-2 and TRBJ1-3, with D hard to call. The CDR3 runs to 14 residues. Trimming removed 1 base at V and 3 bases at J, with 7 bases between. CDR1 is SGHTA, CDR2 FQGNSA, per germline. CDR3 amino acids: CASSLGARGNTIYF. Written as DNA, the CDR3 is TGTGCCAGCAGCTTAGGGGCCCGTGGAAACACCATATATTTT.

A single count supports this clone. This chain uses TRBV6-4 with TRBJ2-3; D remains ambiguous. Germline values: CDR1 MRHNA, CDR2 SNTAGT. V gave up 4 bases and J gave up 0 bases, with 8 bases separating them. The CDR3 consists of 14 residues. The CDR3 DNA follows: TGTGCCAGCAGTGTCGTCAGTAGCACAGATACGCAGTATTTT. Translating gives CASSVVSSTDTQYF.

The V and J genes are TRBV19 and TRBJ1-5, with 12 bases that match TRBD1. CDR1 is LNHDA, CDR2 SQIVND, per germline (reference sequence). V gave up 5 bases and J gave up 6 bases; unmatched junction bases: 8. This CDR3 has 16 residues. CDR3 nucleotides: TGTGCCAGTAGTCCCGAGGGACAGGGGGCGGGTCAGCCCCAGCATTTT. Translating it yields CASSPEGQGAGQPQHF.

The chain combines TRBV4-2 with TRBJ1-5; the match to TRBD1 covers 7 bases. V lost 0 bases to trimming and J lost 0 bases; unmatched junction nucleotides: 5. CDR3 size: 17 residues. Germline CDR1 reads LGHNA; CDR2 reads YNFKEQ. Here the CDR3 reads CASSQERQGYSNQPQHF. The CDR3 DNA follows: TGTGCCAGCAGCCAAGAGAGACAGGGCTATAGCAATCAGCCCCAGCATTTT.

This chain uses TRBV14 with TRBJ1-6; D ambiguous. CDR3 length: 14 residues. The V gene lost 4 bases and the J gene lost 12 bases, with 16 bases spanning the gap. Germline CDR1 is SGHDN and CDR2 is FVKESK. The CDR3 region has the DNA TGTGCCAGCAGCCCGTTCTTTTCAGCGGGACCCCTCCACTTT. It is translated as CASSPFFSAGPLHF.

The V call is TRBV7-9, the J call TRBJ1-1, with 7 bases aligning to TRBD1. This CDR3 region has 14 residues. Trimming removed 5 bases from V and 2 bases from J; junction bases left unmatched: 5. The V gene's germline CDR1 is SEHNR and CDR2 FQNEAQ (reference sequence). In DNA, the CDR3 is TGTGCCAGCAGCAACCGGGACAGTAACACTGAAGCTTTCTTT. Translating gives CASSNRDSNTEAFF.

This chain joins TRBV6-1 and TRBJ1-4, with D unresolved. Looked up from germline, CDR1 is MNHNS and CDR2 is SASEGT. V was trimmed by 0 bases and J by 0 bases, leaving 8 bases between them. The CDR3 contains 16 residues. CDR3 DNA sequence: TGTGCCAGCAGTGAAGCTAGTCAGGCAACTAATGAAAAACTGTTTTTT. Its protein is CASSEASQATNEKLFF.

The CDR3 protein is CASTVGGAYNEQFF. The CDR3 coding sequence is TGTGCCAGCACCGTCGGGGGGGCCTACAATGAGCAGTTCTTC. The rearrangement links TRBV2 to TRBJ2-1, with 8 nucleotides matching TRBD2. V was clipped by 7 bases and J by 2 bases; unmatched bases: 4. The germline gives CDR1 SNHLY, CDR2 FYNNEI. The CDR3 extends over 14 amino acids.

The V call is TRBV21-1, the J call TRBJ2-1; the D call of TRBD1 is as the table states it, not checked on the DNA. TRBV21-1 represents a pseudogene. The CDR3 loop spans 14 amino acids. CDR3 nucleotide sequence: TGTGCCAGCAGCAAATCACGGGGACAGAATGAGCAGTTCTTC. Translated, it gives CASSKSRGQNEQFF.

This chain joins TRBV5-1 and TRBJ2-7; 9 bases match TRBD1. CDR1 is SGHRS, CDR2 YFSETQ, per germline. V was pared by 4 bases and J by 6 bases, with 8 bases of the junction left unmatched. CDR3 length equals 14 residues. CDR3 sequence (DNA): TGCGCCAGCAGCCTGGGACAGGGAGTATTCGAGCAGTACTTC. Translation: CASSLGQGVFEQYF.

The rearrangement links TRBV10-3 to TRBJ2-3, with TRBD1 matching over 7 bases. Germline assignment: CDR1 ENHRY and CDR2 SYGVKD. The CDR3 sequence is 17 residues long. V lost 2 bases and J lost 2; bases outside the gene matches: 10. CDR3 region: CAISELIRGSTTDTQYF. In DNA, the CDR3 is TGTGCCATCAGTGAGCTCATCAGGGGGTCGACCACAGATACGCAGTATTTT.

This chain joins TRBV10-3 and TRBJ1-1, with D perhaps TRBD1 (5 bases). Trimming left V 4 bases short and J 4 bases short, with 7 bases between. CDR1 and CDR2 (germline): ENHRY, SYGVKD. The CDR3 has 12 amino acids. Here the CDR3 DNA reads TGTGCCATCAGTGGGACATCCACTGAAGCTTTCTTT. As protein: CAISGTSTEAFF.

This chain connects TRBV7-8 to TRBJ2-6; D is uncertain. The CDR3 covers 11 residues. From germline, CDR1 is SGHVS and CDR2 FQNEAQ. V dropped 5 bases and J dropped 12 bases, with 8 bases sitting between them. The CDR3 region has the DNA TGTGCCAGCAGCCCCTACCCCGTCCTGACTTTC. Translation: CASSPYPVLTF. Filled out from reference TRBV7-8 and TRBJ2-6, the complete variable domain reads GAGVSQSPRYKVAKRGQDVALRCDPISGHVSLFWYQQALGQGPEFLTYFQNEAQLDKSGLPSDRFFAERPEGSVSTLKIQRTQQEDSAVYLCASSPYPVLTFGAGSRLTVL.

This clone was recorded only once. The V and J genes are TRBV5-1 and TRBJ2-7; 8 nucleotides align to TRBD1. The V gene end was trimmed by 4 bases and the J gene end by 9 bases; junction bases not matched to a gene: 9. This CDR3 comprises 13 residues. Germline V gives CDR1 SGHRS, CDR2 YFSETQ. CDR3 DNA sequence: TGCGCCAGCAGCGCCAGCCAGGGGGCAGGGCAGTACTTC. Amino acids: CASSASQGAGQYF.

J is TRBJ2-3 and V is TRBV6-6, with a tentative D call TRBD2 (5 bases). The CDR3 length is 15 residues. Between the trimmed V and J ends, which lost 0 bases and 3 bases, there was a span of 10 bases. The germline V gene has CDR1 MNHNY and CDR2 SVGAGI (reference sequence). CDR3 coding DNA: TGTGCCAGCAGTTACTCTTCGGGAACAACAGATACGCAGTATTTT. Translated, it gives CASSYSSGTTDTQYF.

CDR3 loop: CASSLTGLYGYTF. In DNA, the CDR3 is TGTGCCAGCAGCCTCACAGGACTATATGGCTACACCTTC. This sequence joins TRBV7-9 and TRBJ1-2, with D possibly matching TRBD1 (5 bases). Trimming took 5 bases from V and 5 from J, leaving 12 bases between them. The length of the CDR3 is 13 residues. Germline V gene sequence: CDR1 SEHNR, CDR2 FQNEAQ (reference sequence).

The chain is built from TRBV5-8 and TRBJ1-1; 7 positions match TRBD1. The germline gives CDR1 SGHTS, CDR2 YDEGEE. Trimming cost V 4 bases and J 5 bases; bases outside gene matches: 11. The CDR3 spans 15 residues. CDR3 in amino acids: CASSERQGRKTEAFF. The CDR3 DNA sequence: TGTGCCAGCAGCGAGAGACAGGGTCGGAAGACTGAAGCTTTCTTT. Full variable domain (outside the CDR3, taken from reference TRBV5-8 and TRBJ1-1): EAGVTQSPTHLIKTRGQQATLRCSPISGHTSVYWYQQALGLGLQFLLWYDEGEERNRGNFPPRFSGRQFPNYSSELNVNALELEDSALYLCASSERQGRKTEAFFGQGTRLTVV.

The gene calls are TRBV7-3 and TRBJ2-3; D possibly corresponds to TRBD2 (6 bases). This CDR3 spans 16 amino acids. V gave up 6 bases and J gave up 2 bases, with 18 bases separating them. Germline V gene sequence: CDR1 SGHTA, CDR2 FQGTGA. The CDR3 region has the DNA TGTGCCAGCAGTGACGGGGGACGGGGATACACAGATACGCAGTATTTT. Translated, it gives CASSDGGRGYTDTQYF.

The rearrangement uses TRBV9 and TRBJ1-1; D gene ambiguous. CDR3 length: 14 residues. From germline, CDR1 is SGDLS and CDR2 YYNGEE. Trimming removed 0 bases at V and 3 bases at J, with 9 bases between. The DNA for the CDR3 is TGTGCCAGCAGCGTAGATGGAGATTACACTGAAGCTTTCTTT. Translated: CASSVDGDYTEAFF.

The gene calls are TRBV5-1 and TRBJ2-7, with 8 bases identical to TRBD1. Germline V gene data show CDR1 as SGHRS and CDR2 as YFSETQ. The CDR3 covers 15 residues. The junction had 9 bases not matched to a gene; V was cut back by 5 bases and J by 2 bases. The CDR3 nucleotides are TGCGCCAGCAGGGCAGGGGGCGCAACGACCTACGAGCAGTACTTC. This codes for CASRAGGATTYEQYF.

The chain joins TRBV19 to TRBJ1-6; D remains unclear. V was cut by 8 bases and J by 10 bases, with 18 bases left in between. CDR3 length: 14 residues. CDR1 is LNHDA and CDR2 is SQIVND in the germline V gene (reference sequence). This CDR3 reads CASQRLGRYSPLHF. CDR3 bases: TGTGCCAGTCAAAGACTGGGGAGGTACTCACCCCTCCACTTT.

The rearrangement joins TRBV5-1 to TRBJ2-1; TRBD1 might be the D (6 bases). There are 14 residues in the CDR3. Germline loops: CDR1 SGHRS, CDR2 YFSETQ. V gave up 5 bases and J gave up 7 bases, with 16 bases separating them. DNA of the CDR3: TGCGCCAGCAGGAGAACAGGGTCGGGGAATGAGCAGTTCTTC. This translates into CASRRTGSGNEQFF.

This chain uses TRBV27 with TRBJ2-3; D possibly corresponds to TRBD1 (6 bases). This CDR3 is built from 14 residues. V lost 6 bases to trimming and J lost 3 bases, with 13 bases between them. Germline CDR1 MNHEY, CDR2 SMNVEV (reference sequence). CDR3 sequence (DNA): TGTGCCAGCAGAAAACAGGGCCGGACAGATACGCAGTATTTT. This codes for CASRKQGRTDTQYF.